This T cell receptor (beta chain) was observed in a study of post-analysis software for immune sequencing data. This clonotype occurred a few times. What it recognizes is unknown. Study-level points and caveats: TRBV segments more frequent in patients than in controls numbered roughly 5 and included TRBV5-6, TRBV5-1 and TRBV20-1. Significantly lower normalized Chao1 diversity was seen in multiple sclerosis patients than in controls.

Unique-molecular-identifier-tagged TCR beta cDNA libraries were used. Each CDR3 protein is one row after TCRdb ran MiXCR on the PCR reads. The table records about 760,000 distinct CDR3 sequences, just under 30% of them present only once. This CDR3 spans 14 amino acids. Trimming took 8 bases from V and 3 from J; bases not matched to a gene: 11. The germline CDR1 and CDR2 sequences are SQVTM and ANQGSEA. The chain links TRBV29-1 to TRBJ2-3, with 7 bases lining up with TRBD2. This sequence originates from a girl aged 5-17 years with multiple sclerosis. Sequenced sample: blood. The CDR3 spells CSLAGEGLTDTQYF. The CDR3 DNA sequence: TGCAGCCTTGCGGGGGAGGGCTTAACAGATACGCAGTATTTT.